This T cell receptor (beta chain) came from a study of cytomegalovirus exposure and HLA in healthy donors. Overall study findings and caveats: Later analysis identified several of the most significant clusters that appeared linked to common viral pathogens. A missense DCLRE1C variant was associated with V- and J-gene trimming of TCR beta chains in a later analysis, and an independent cohort replicated the association. Rare TCR sequences dominated, though some public TCRs recurred in many donors.

It was with 60 Vbeta and 13 Jbeta primers that the PCR ran. TCRdb's table, derived via immunoSEQ multiplex PCR, lists solely in-frame clones and lacks some. Recorded here are about 130,000 clones; the top ten clones represent over 1.5%. CDR3 size: 20 residues. Between the trimmed V and J ends, which lost 3 bases and 6 bases, there was a span of 33 bases. The V gene's germline CDR1 is MDHEN and CDR2 SYDVKM. Notes on this clone: Antigen: not known.

This TCR was sampled from a man in his late teens or twenties in good health and CMV-seronegative. The specimen was PBMCs. The rearrangement joins TRBV28 to TRBJ2-7, with a weak D call TRBD1 (8 bases). The CDR3 region has the DNA TGTGCCAGCAGTTTTACAGGGGGGGCTACTTCCTACGAATCTTACTGCGAGCAGTACTTC. It yields the protein CASSFTGGATSYESYCEQYF.